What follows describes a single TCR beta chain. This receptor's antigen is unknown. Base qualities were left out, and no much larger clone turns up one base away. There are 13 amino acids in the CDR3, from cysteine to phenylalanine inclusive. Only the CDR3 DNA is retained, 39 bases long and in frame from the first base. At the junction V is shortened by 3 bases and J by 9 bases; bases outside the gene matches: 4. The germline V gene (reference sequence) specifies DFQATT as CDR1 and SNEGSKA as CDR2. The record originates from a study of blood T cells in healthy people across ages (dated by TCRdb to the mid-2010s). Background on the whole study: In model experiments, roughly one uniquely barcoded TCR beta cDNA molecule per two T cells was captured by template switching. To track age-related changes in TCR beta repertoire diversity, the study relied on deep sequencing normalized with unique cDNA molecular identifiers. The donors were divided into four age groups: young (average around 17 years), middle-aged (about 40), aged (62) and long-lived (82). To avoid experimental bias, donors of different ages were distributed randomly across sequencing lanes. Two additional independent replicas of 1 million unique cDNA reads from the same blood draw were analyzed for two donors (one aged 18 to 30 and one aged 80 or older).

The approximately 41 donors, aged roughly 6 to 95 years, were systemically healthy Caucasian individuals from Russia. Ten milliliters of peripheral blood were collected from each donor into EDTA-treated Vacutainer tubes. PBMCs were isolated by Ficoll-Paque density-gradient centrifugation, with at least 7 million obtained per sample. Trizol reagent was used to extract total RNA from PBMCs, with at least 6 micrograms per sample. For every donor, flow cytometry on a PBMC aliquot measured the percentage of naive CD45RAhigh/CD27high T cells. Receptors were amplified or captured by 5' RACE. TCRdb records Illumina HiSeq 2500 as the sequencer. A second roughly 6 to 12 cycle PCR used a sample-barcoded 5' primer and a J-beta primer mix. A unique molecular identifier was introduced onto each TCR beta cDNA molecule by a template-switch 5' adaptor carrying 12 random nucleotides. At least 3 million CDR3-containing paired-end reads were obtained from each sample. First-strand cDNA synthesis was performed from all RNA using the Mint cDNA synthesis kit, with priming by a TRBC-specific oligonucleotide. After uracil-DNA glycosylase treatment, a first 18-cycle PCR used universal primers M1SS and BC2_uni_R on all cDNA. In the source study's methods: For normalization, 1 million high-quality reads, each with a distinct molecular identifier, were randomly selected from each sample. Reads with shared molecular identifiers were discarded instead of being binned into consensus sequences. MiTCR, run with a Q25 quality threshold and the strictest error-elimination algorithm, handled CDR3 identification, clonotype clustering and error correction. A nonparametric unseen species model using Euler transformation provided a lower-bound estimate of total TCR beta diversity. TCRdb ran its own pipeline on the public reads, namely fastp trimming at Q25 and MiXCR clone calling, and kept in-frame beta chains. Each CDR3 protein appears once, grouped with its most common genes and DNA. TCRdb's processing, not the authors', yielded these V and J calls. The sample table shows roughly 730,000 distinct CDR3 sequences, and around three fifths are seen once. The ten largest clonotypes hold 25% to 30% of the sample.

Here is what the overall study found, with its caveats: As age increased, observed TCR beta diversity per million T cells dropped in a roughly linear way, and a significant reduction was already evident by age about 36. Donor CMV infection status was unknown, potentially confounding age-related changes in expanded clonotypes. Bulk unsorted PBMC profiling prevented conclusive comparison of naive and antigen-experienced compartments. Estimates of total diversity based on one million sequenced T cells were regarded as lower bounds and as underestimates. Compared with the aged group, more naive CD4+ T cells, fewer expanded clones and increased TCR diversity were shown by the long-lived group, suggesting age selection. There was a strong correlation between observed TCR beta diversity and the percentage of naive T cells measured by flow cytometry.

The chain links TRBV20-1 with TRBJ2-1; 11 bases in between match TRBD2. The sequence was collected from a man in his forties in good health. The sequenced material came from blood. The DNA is TGCAGTGCTAGGGCTAGCGGGAGGACTGAGCAGTTCTTC. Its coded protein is CSARASGRTEQFF.